The 24 T cell receptor beta chains below all came from one sample that was sequenced in a study of blood T cells in healthy people across ages. Together with a sample-barcoded 5' primer, a J-beta primer mix was included in a second PCR lasting about 7 to 12 cycles. MiXCR, applied by TCRdb to the 5' RACE reads, yields one record per CDR3 protein. The sample carries fewer than 900,000 distinct CDR3 sequences, 36% recorded once. What was sequenced was blood. The receptors here all came from a man younger than 35 in good health.

The chain uses TRBV7-9 and TRBJ1-1; 9 nucleotides match TRBD1. The CDR3 runs 13 residues. Germline assignment: CDR1 SEHNR and CDR2 FQNEAQ (reference sequence). Trimming at V came to 5 bases and at J to 7 bases, leaving 5 bases not matched to a gene. CDR3 region: CASSLRDRDEAFF. CDR3 sequence (DNA): TGTGCCAGCAGCCTACGGGACAGGGATGAAGCTTTCTTT.

This clonotype was counted only a few times. The V call is TRBV10-3, the J call TRBJ1-5; 10 bases match TRBD1. Germline V gene sequence: CDR1 ENHRY, CDR2 SYGVKD. This CDR3 is 18 amino acids long. V lost 2 bases and J lost 2; bases outside the gene matches: 9. The CDR3 sequence is CAISEPLPGTGGNQPQHF. In DNA, the CDR3 is TGTGCCATCAGTGAGCCATTGCCCGGGACAGGGGGCAATCAGCCCCAGCATTTT.

A remark on this clonotype: Given a much more abundant clone one base away, this may be a read error. The CDR3 nucleotides are TGCGCCAGCAGCATACAGGGGAGGAATGACGAGCAGTTCTTC. Amino acids: CASSIQGRNDEQFF. V and J are TRBV5-1 and TRBJ2-1, with a weak D call TRBD1 (7 bases). The CDR3 contains 14 residues. The V and J ends lost 4 bases and 10 bases respectively, with 18 bases between them. Germline CDR1 reads SGHRS; CDR2 reads YFSETQ.

The chain has TRBV29-1 and TRBJ2-1, with TRBD2 matching 7 bases. CDR3 length equals 11 residues. Trimming took 7 bases from V and 9 from J; bases not matched to a gene: 6. The germline gives CDR1 SQVTM, CDR2 ANQGSEA. The CDR3: CSGRASGEQFF. The CDR3 DNA sequence: TGCAGCGGGCGGGCTAGCGGTGAGCAGTTCTTC.

The genes are TRBV4-3 and TRBJ1-2, with TRBD1 matching over 7 bases. The trim removed 4 bases at V and 2 bases at J, leaving 13 bases unmatched. This CDR3 region has 17 residues. The germline CDR1 and CDR2 sequences are LGHNA and YSLEER. The CDR3 nucleotides are TGCGCCAGCAGCCCAAACCGCCACGACAGGGTCAACTATGGCTACACCTTC. Translated, it gives CASSPNRHDRVNYGYTF.

This clonotype was observed a handful of times. This chain connects TRBV10-3 to TRBJ1-2, with D tentatively TRBD1 (5 bases). With 2 bases removed from V and 4 bases from J, the gap between germline ends came to 8 bases. The CDR3 consists of 13 residues. The germline V gene has CDR1 ENHRY and CDR2 SYGVKD. The CDR3 nucleotides are TGTGCCATCAGTGAGGTGCAGGGCTATGGCTACACCTTC. Translation: CAISEVQGYGYTF.

This clonotype was recorded many times. The chain carries TRBV9 and TRBJ2-3; D unresolved. Germline loops: CDR1 SGDLS, CDR2 YYNGEE. V gave up 3 bases and J gave up 11 bases, with 7 bases separating them. The CDR3 consists of 10 residues. In DNA, the CDR3 is TGTGCCAGCAGCGGCTCCGTGCAGTATTTT. It codes for CASSGSVQYF.

The chain's CDR3 is CASSLYGVYTQYF. The CDR3 nucleotides read TGTGCCAGCAGCTTATACGGAGTCTATACGCAGTATTTT. V is TRBV5-4 and J is TRBJ2-3; D is unresolved. V was cut by 2 bases and J by 7 bases, with 11 bases left in between. Germline V CDR1 and CDR2: SGHNT, YYREEE (reference sequence). CDR3 length equals 13 residues.

This clonotype appeared a few times. This rearrangement joins TRBV7-8 to TRBJ1-2; 11 positions agree with TRBD1. The CDR3 length is 17 residues. The V gene end was trimmed by 1 base and the J gene end by 0 bases; junction bases not matched to a gene: 4. Germline CDR1 is SGHVS and CDR2 is FQNEAQ. In DNA, the CDR3 is TGTGCCAGCAGCTTAGGGGGGACAGGGGGAGCTAACTATGGCTACACCTTC. Amino acids: CASSLGGTGGANYGYTF. Variable domain in full (rest from reference TRBV7-8 and TRBJ1-2): GAGVSQSPRYKVAKRGQDVALRCDPISGHVSLFWYQQALGQGPEFLTYFQNEAQLDKSGLPSDRFFAERPEGSVSTLKIQRTQQEDSAVYLCASSLGGTGGANYGYTFGSGTRLTVV.

V is TRBV11-2 and J is TRBJ2-1, with 9 positions matching TRBD2. Germline CDR1 SGHAT, CDR2 FQNNGV. Losses at the gene ends were 6 bases for V and 3 bases for J; bases not matched to a gene: 12. There are 17 residues in the CDR3. Here the CDR3 reads CASRLRASGGYYNEQFF. The CDR3 DNA reads TGTGCCAGCAGGCTTAGAGCCAGCGGGGGGTACTACAATGAGCAGTTCTTC.

The CDR3 DNA is TGTGCCAGCAGCGTAGCTTCGAGGGGCGAGACCCAGTACTTC. Residues: CASSVASRGETQYF. The rearrangement links TRBV9 to TRBJ2-5, with D perhaps given as TRBD1 or TRBD2 (5 bases each). Trimming cost V 0 bases and J 5 bases, with 11 bases left between them. This CDR3 is 14 amino acids long. Germline V gene lookup returns CDR1 SGDLS and CDR2 YYNGEE.

The chain carries TRBV9 and TRBJ2-7, with 10 bases identical to TRBD1. With 0 bases clipped from V and 7 bases from J, the junction kept 10 bases outside the gene matches. CDR1 and CDR2 (germline): SGDLS, YYNGEE. The CDR3 is 16 amino acids. The DNA for the CDR3 is TGTGCCAGCAGCGTAGCAGGGACAGGGGAGAGGAATGAGCAGTACTTC. Protein: CASSVAGTGERNEQYF. Combining the CDR3 with reference TRBV9 and TRBJ2-7 gives the whole variable domain DSGVTQTPKHLITATGQRVTLRCSPRSGDLSVYWYQQSLDQGLQFLIQYYNGEERAKGNILERFSAQQFPDLHSELNLSSLELGDSALYFCASSVAGTGERNEQYFGPGTRLTVT.

This clonotype was seen at least ten times. This sequence joins TRBV12-3 or TRBV12-4 and TRBJ1-4; no clear D. The CDR3 runs 16 residues. Trimming took off 7 bases at V and 8 bases at J, with 23 bases between the two ends. The CDR3 sequence: CASTHTPNMDVEKLFF. The CDR3, as DNA: TGTGCCAGCACCCACACACCAAATATGGACGTCGAAAAACTGTTTTTT.

This chain links TRBV10-3 with TRBJ1-1; D is perhaps TRBD1 (6 bases). V gave up 4 bases and J gave up 1 base, with 13 bases separating them. The CDR3 is 15 amino acids. Per germline, CDR1 ENHRY and CDR2 SYGVKD. CDR3 residues: CAISGRQDPNTEAFF. CDR3 coding DNA: TGTGCCATCAGTGGCCGACAGGATCCGAACACTGAAGCTTTCTTT.

This rearrangement joins TRBV5-1 to TRBJ2-1, with TRBD2 matching over 10 bases. The germline V gene has CDR1 SGHRS and CDR2 YFSETQ. CDR3 length: 12 amino acids. CDR3 sequence (DNA): TGCGCTCTAGCGGGGGTGTACAATGAGCAGTTCTTC. Residues: CALAGVYNEQFF. Drawing the rest from reference TRBV5-1 and TRBJ2-1, the complete variable domain is KAGVTQTPRYLIKTRGQQVTLSCSPISGHRSVSWYQQTPGQGLQFLFEYFSETQRNKGNFPGRFSGRQFSNSRSEMNVSTLELGDSALYLCALAGVYNEQFFGPGTRLTVL.

Comments on this clonotype: A single base separates this from a much larger clone, so it may be a read error. The chain combines TRBV10-3 with TRBJ2-7; D is perhaps TRBD1 (5 bases). CDR1 ENHRY and CDR2 SYGVKD come from the germline V gene. The CDR3 consists of 13 residues. In DNA form, the CDR3 reads TGTGCCATGAGTGCCCAGGGCTCCTACGAGCAGTACTTC. Encoded protein: CAMSAQGSYEQYF.

The CDR3 here is CASSFDRDYNEQFF. The CDR3 nucleotides read TGCGCCAGCAGCTTCGACAGGGATTACAATGAGCAGTTCTTC. The chain recombines TRBV5-1 with TRBJ2-1, with 7 bases identical to TRBD1. CDR3 length: 14 amino acids. The V gene end was trimmed by 2 bases and the J gene end by 4 bases; junction bases not matched to a gene: 3. Germline lookup yields CDR1 SGHRS and CDR2 YFSETQ.

This clonotype has just a few counts. The chain has TRBV5-1 and TRBJ2-7; D is uncertain. Germline V CDR1 and CDR2: SGHRS, YFSETQ. This CDR3 has 13 amino acids. V was cut by 2 bases and J by 0 bases, with 6 bases left in between. CDR3 in DNA: TGCGCCAGCAGCTTCCAGATCTCCTACGAGCAGTACTTC. Translating gives CASSFQISYEQYF.

In the case of this clonotype: A single base separates this from a much larger clone, so it may be a read error. The chain couples TRBV11-2 to TRBJ2-4; D not resolved. V was shortened by 4 bases and J by 0 bases, with 7 bases between the two germline ends. Germline V gene data show CDR1 as SGHAT and CDR2 as FQNNGV. This CDR3 spans 14 amino acids. DNA for the CDR3: TGTGCCAGCAGCTATCTACTAGCCAAAAACATTCAGTACTTC. This gives the protein CASSYLLAKNIQYF.

In its sample, this clonotype was seen a few times. A junction boundary mismatches the germline segment, possibly from a read error. The V and J genes are TRBV4-1 and TRBJ1-2; perhaps TRBD1 as D (5 bases). CDR3 size: 15 residues. Germline CDR1 is MGHRA and CDR2 is YSYEKL. The CDR3 sequence is CSSSPTTETNYGYTF. CDR3 nucleotides: TGCTCCAGCAGCCCCACGACAGAAACTAACTATGGCTACACCTTC.

This clonotype occurred a few times. The rearrangement links TRBV7-2 to TRBJ2-4; D is possibly TRBD2 (6 bases). Germline CDR1 SGHTA, CDR2 FQGNSA. Deletions cut 6 bases from V and 8 bases from J, with 26 bases between. The CDR3 runs to 17 residues. CDR3 region: CASRFSGPRARVYIQYF. In nucleotides, the CDR3 is TGTGCCAGCAGATTTAGCGGTCCGAGGGCCCGGGTGTACATTCAGTACTTC.

The V gene is TRBV3-1, the J gene TRBJ2-3; perhaps D is TRBD1 or TRBD2 (5 bases each). Germline loops: CDR1 LGHDT, CDR2 YNNKEL (reference sequence). The CDR3 extends over 15 amino acids. V lost 4 bases to trimming and J lost 1 base, with 12 bases between them. CDR3: CASSPTTAGTDTQYF. CDR3 sequence (DNA): TGTGCCAGCAGCCCAACGACAGCGGGCACAGATACGCAGTATTTT.

The chain joins TRBV11-2 to TRBJ2-7, with 8 bases lining up with TRBD1. Germline V lookup: CDR1 SGHAT, CDR2 FQNNGV. Trimming took 5 bases from V and 3 from J; bases not matched to a gene: 9. The CDR3 length is 15 residues. This CDR3 reads CASSLGQGTIYEQYF. In nucleotides, the CDR3 is TGTGCCAGCAGCCTTGGACAGGGTACTATCTACGAGCAGTACTTC.

The genes are TRBV20-1 and TRBJ2-7; D gene unclear. Germline V gives CDR1 DFQATT, CDR2 SNEGSKA (reference sequence). The CDR3 sequence is 11 residues long. CDR3 nucleotide sequence: TGCAGCCCGTACGGTCGGGACGAGCAGTACTTC. Its protein product is CSPYGRDEQYF.